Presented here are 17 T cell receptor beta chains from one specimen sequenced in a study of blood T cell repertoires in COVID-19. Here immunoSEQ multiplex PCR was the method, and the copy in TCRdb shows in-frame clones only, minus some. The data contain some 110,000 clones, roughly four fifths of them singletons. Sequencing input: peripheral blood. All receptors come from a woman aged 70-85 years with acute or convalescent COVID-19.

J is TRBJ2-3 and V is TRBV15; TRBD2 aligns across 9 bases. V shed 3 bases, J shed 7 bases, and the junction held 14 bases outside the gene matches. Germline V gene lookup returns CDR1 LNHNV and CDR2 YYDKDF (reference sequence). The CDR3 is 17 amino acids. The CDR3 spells CATSSYVAGGGVNTQYF. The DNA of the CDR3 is TGTGCCACCAGCAGCTACGTCGCTGGCGGGGGGGTAAATACGCAGTATTTT.

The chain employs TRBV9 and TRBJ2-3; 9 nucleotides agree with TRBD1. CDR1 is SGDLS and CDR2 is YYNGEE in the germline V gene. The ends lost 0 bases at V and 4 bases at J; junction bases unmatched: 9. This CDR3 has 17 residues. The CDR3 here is CASSVAPGQGFADTQYF. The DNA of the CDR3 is TGTGCCAGCAGCGTAGCTCCCGGACAGGGGTTCGCAGATACGCAGTATTTT.

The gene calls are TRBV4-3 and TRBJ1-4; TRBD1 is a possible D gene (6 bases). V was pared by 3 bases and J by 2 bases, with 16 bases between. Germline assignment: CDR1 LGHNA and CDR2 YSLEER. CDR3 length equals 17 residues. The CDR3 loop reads CASSQGAIGLTNEKLFF. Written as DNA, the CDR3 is TGCGCCAGCAGCCAGGGGGCCATAGGTCTTACTAATGAAAAACTGTTTTTT.

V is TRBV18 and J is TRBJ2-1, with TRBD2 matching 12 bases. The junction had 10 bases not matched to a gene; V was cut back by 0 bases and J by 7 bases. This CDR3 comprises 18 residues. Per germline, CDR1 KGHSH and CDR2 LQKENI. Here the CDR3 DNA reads TGTGCCAGCTCACCACCGAATCTTCTAGCGGGGGGGCTAAATGAGCAGTTCTTC. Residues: CASSPPNLLAGGLNEQFF.

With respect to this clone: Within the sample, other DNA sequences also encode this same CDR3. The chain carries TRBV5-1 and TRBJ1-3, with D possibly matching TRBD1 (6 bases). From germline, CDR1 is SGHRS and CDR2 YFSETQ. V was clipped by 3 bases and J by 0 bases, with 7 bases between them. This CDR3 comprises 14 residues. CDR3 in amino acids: CASSSQGSGNTIYF. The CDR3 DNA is TGCGCCAGCAGCTCACAGGGCTCTGGAAACACCATATATTTT.

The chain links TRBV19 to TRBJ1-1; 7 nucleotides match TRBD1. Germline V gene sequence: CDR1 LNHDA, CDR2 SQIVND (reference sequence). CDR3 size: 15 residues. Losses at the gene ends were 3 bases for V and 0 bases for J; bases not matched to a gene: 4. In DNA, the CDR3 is TGTGCCAGTAGTATTACAGGGGTCATGAACACTGAAGCTTTCTTT. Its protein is CASSITGVMNTEAFF.

The DNA for the CDR3 is TGTGCCAGCAGCGTAGGGGAGAACGGGGAGCTGTTTTTT. Protein: CASSVGENGELFF. The V gene is TRBV9, the J gene TRBJ2-2; D is perhaps TRBD2 (5 bases). Per the germline V gene, CDR1 is SGDLS and CDR2 is YYNGEE. The CDR3 loop spans 13 amino acids. The V end lost 0 bases, the J end lost 7 bases, and 7 bases lay between the germline ends.

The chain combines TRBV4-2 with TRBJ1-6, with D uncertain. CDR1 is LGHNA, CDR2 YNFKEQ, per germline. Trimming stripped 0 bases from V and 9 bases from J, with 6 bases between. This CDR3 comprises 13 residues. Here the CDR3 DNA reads TGTGCCAGCAGCCAAGATATGGCTTCACCCCTCCACTTT. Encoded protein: CASSQDMASPLHF.

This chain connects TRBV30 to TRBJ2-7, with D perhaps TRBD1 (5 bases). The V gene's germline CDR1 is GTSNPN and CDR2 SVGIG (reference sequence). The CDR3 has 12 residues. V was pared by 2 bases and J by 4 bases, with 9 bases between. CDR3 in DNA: TGTGCCTGGAGTCAAGGGGATTACGAGCAGTACTTC. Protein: CAWSQGDYEQYF.

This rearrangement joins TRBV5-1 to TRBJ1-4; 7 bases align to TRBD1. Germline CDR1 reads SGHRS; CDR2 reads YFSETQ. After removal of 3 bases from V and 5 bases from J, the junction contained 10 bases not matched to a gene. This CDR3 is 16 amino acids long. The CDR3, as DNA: TGCGCCAGCAGCTCCAGGGGGGAGATGCGGAATGAAAAACTGTTTTTT. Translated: CASSSRGEMRNEKLFF. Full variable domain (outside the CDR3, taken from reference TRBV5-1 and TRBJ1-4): KAGVTQTPRYLIKTRGQQVTLSCSPISGHRSVSWYQQTPGQGLQFLFEYFSETQRNKGNFPGRFSGRQFSNSRSEMNVSTLELGDSALYLCASSSRGEMRNEKLFFGSGTQLSVL.

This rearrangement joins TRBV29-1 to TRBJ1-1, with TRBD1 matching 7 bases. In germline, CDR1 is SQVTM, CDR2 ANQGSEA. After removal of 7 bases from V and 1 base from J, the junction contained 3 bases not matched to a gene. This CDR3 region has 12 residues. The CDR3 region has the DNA TGCAGCGGGCGGACAGGGAACACTGAAGCTTTCTTT. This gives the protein CSGRTGNTEAFF.

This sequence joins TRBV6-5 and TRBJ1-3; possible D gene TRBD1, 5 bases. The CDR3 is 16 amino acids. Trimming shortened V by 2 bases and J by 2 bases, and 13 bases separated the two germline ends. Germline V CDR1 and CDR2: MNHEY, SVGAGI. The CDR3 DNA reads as TGTGCCAGCAGTTACGAGCGGGGGATTACTGGAAACACCATATATTTT. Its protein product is CASSYERGITGNTIYF.

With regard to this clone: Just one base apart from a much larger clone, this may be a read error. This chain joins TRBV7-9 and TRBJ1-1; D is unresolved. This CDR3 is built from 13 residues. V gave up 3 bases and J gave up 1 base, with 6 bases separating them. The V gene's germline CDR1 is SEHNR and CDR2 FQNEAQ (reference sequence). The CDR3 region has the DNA TGTGCCAGCAGCTTTCAGCGGAACACTGAAGCTTTCTTT. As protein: CASSFQRNTEAFF.

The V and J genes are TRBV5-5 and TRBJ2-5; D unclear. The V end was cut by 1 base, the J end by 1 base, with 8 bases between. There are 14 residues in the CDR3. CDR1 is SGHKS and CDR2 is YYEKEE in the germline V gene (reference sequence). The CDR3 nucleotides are TGTGCCAGCAGCTTGCCGCTCGGCCAAGAGACCCAGTACTTC. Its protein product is CASSLPLGQETQYF.

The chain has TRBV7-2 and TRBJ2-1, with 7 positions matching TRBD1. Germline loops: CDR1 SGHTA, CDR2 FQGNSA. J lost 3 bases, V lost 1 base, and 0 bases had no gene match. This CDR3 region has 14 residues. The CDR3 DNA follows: TGTGCCAGCAGCTTAGGACAGGGCTACAATGAGCAGTTCTTC. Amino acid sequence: CASSLGQGYNEQFF.

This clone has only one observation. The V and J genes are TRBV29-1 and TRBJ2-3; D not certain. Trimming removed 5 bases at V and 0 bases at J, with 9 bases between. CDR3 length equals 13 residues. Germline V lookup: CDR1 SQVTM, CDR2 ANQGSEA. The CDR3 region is CSVLPRSTDTQYF. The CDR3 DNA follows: TGCAGCGTTCTTCCCCGGAGCACAGATACGCAGTATTTT.

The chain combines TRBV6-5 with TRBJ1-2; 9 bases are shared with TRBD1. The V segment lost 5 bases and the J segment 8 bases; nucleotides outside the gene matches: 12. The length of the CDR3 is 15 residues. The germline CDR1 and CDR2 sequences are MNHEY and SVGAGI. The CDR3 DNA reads TGTGCCAGCAGTCACGGACAGGGGATATTATCAGGCTACACCTTC. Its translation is CASSHGQGILSGYTF.